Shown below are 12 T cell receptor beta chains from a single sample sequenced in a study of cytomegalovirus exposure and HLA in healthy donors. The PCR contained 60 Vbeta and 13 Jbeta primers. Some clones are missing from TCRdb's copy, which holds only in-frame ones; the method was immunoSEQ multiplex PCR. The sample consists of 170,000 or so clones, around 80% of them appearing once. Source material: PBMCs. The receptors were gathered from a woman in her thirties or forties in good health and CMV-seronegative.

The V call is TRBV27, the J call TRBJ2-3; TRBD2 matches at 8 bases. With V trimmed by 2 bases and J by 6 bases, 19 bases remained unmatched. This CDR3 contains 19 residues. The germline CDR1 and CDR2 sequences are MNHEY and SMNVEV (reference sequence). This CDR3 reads CASSLRRAGESLGRDTQYF. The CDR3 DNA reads TGTGCCAGCAGTTTAAGAAGAGCGGGAGAAAGTCTCGGAAGGGATACGCAGTATTTT.

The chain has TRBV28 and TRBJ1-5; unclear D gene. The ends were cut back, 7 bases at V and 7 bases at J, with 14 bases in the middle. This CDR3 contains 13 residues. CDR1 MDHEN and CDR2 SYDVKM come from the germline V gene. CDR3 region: CASTPGFRQPQHF. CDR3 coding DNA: TGTGCCAGCACTCCGGGATTCCGGCAGCCCCAGCATTTT.

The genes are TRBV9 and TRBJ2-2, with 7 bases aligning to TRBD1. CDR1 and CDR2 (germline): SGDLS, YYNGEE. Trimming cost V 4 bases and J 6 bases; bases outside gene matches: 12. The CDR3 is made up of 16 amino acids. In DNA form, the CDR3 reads TGTGCCAGCAGCCCCCAACAGGGGTTTTTTTCCGGGGAGCTGTTTTTT. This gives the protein CASSPQQGFFSGELFF.

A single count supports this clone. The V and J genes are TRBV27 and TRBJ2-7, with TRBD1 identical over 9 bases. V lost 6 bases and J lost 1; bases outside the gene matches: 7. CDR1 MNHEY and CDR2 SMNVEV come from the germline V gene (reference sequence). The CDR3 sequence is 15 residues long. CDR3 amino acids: CASSRSGTGSYEQYF. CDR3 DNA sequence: TGTGCCAGCAGCCGATCCGGGACAGGGTCCTACGAGCAGTACTTC.

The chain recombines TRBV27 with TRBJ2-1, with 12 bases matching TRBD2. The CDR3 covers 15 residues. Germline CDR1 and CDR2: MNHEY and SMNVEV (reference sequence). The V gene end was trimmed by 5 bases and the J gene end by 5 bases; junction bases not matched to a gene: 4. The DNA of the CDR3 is TGTGCCAGCAGTGCCCGACTAGCGGGGGACAATGAGCAGTTCTTC. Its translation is CASSARLAGDNEQFF.

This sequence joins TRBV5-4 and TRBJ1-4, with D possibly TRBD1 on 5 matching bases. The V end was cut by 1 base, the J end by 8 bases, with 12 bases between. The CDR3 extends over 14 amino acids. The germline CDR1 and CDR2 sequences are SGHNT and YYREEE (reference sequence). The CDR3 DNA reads TGTGCCAGCAGCTTGAAGGGGCCAGACGAAAAACTGTTTTTT. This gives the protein CASSLKGPDEKLFF.

CDR3 in amino acids: CASSQSGLGQVSEQYF. CDR3 nucleotides: TGTGCCAGCAGCCAATCCGGGTTGGGACAGGTGAGCGAGCAGTACTTC. The V and J genes are TRBV16 and TRBJ2-7, with 8 positions matching TRBD1. The V segment lost 0 bases and the J segment 6 bases; nucleotides outside the gene matches: 10. CDR1 is KGHSY, CDR2 FQNENV, per germline. The CDR3 totals 16 residues.

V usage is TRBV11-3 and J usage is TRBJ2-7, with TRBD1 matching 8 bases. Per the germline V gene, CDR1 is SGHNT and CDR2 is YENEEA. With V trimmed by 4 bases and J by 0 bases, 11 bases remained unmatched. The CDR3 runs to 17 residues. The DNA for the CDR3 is TGTGCCAGCAGCTCACAGCCCCGGACAGGGAGCTCCTACGAGCAGTACTTC. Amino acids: CASSSQPRTGSSYEQYF.

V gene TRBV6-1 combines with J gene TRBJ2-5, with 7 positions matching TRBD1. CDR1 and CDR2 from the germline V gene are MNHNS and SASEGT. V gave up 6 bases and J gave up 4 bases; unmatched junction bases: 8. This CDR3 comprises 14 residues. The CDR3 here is CASSPDRVRETQYF. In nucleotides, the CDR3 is TGTGCCAGCAGCCCCGACAGGGTCCGAGAGACCCAGTACTTC.

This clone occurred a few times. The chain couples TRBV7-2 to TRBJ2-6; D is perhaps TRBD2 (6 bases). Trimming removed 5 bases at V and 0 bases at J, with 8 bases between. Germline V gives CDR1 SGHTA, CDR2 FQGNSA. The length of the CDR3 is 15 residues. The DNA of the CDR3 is TGTGCCAGCAGCAGACTAGTCTCTGGGGCCAACGTCCTGACTTTC. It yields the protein CASSRLVSGANVLTF.

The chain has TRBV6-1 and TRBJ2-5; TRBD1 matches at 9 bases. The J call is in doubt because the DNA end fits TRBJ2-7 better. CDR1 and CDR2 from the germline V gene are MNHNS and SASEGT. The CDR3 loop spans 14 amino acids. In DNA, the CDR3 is TGTGCCAGCAGGACCGGGACAGGGACATACGAGCAGTACTTC. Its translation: CASRTGTGTYEQYF.

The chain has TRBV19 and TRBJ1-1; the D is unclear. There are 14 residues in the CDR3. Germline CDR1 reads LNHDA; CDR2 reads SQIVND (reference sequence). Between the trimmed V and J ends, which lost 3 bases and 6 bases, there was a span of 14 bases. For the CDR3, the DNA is TGTGCCAGTAGTATCTGGCCGGGAGTTTCTGAAGCTTTCTTT. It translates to CASSIWPGVSEAFF.